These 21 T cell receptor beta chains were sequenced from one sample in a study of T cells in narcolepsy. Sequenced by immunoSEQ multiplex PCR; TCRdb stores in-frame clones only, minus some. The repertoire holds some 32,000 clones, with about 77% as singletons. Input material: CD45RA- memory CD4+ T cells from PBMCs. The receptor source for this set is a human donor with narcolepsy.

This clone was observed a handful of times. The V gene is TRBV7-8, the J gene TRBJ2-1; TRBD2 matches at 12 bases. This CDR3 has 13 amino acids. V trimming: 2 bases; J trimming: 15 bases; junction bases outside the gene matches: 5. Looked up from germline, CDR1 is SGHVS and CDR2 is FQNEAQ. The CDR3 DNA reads TGTGCCAGCAGCTTATACCGACTAGCGGGAGTGTTCTTC. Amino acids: CASSLYRLAGVFF.

The DNA of the CDR3 is TGCAGCGCCTCAGGGGGCCTGTCTTATGGCTACACCTTC. The encoded protein is CSASGGLSYGYTF. The rearrangement links TRBV29-1 to TRBJ1-2; the match to TRBD1 covers 8 bases. The germline gives CDR1 SQVTM, CDR2 ANQGSEA. The CDR3 spans 13 residues. The trim removed 7 bases at V and 5 bases at J, leaving 9 bases unmatched.

Written as DNA, the CDR3 is TGCGCCAGCACGTCTGGACAGGGGTCCCACGAGCAGTACTTC. It translates to CASTSGQGSHEQYF. The chain employs TRBV5-1 and TRBJ2-7; 9 bases agree with TRBD1. The CDR3 is 14 residues long. V shed 6 bases and J 5 bases; nucleotides not matched to a gene: 9. Germline CDR1 reads SGHRS; CDR2 reads YFSETQ.

CDR3 nucleotide sequence: TGTGCCAGCAGTTCCCACGGGAGGGGAGAGACCTACGAGCAGTACTTC. It translates to CASSSHGRGETYEQYF. The chain combines TRBV6-5 with TRBJ2-7; 8 bases are a match to TRBD2. Trimming at V came to 4 bases and at J to 2 bases, leaving 10 bases not matched to a gene. Per germline, CDR1 MNHEY and CDR2 SVGAGI. CDR3 length: 16 residues.

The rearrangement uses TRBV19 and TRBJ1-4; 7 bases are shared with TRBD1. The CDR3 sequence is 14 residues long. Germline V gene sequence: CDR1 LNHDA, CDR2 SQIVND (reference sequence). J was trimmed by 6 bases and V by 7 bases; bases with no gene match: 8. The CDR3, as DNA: TGTGCCAGTAATCCGGGACAGCGATATGAAAAACTGTTTTTT. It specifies CASNPGQRYEKLFF.

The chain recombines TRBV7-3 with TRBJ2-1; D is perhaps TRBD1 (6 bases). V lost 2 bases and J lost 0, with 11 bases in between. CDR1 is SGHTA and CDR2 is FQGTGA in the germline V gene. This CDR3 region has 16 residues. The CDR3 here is CASSLLGQSSYNEQFF. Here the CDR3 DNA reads TGTGCCAGCAGCTTACTGGGACAAAGCTCCTACAATGAGCAGTTCTTC.

As DNA, the CDR3 is TGTGCCAGCAGTGAATATCTGGTCCAGTTCTTC. Protein product: CASSEYLVQFF. The chain combines TRBV25-1 with TRBJ2-1; unclear D gene. Trimming left V 0 bases short and J 13 bases short, with 7 bases between. In germline, CDR1 is MGHDK, CDR2 SYGVNS. This CDR3 contains 11 residues.

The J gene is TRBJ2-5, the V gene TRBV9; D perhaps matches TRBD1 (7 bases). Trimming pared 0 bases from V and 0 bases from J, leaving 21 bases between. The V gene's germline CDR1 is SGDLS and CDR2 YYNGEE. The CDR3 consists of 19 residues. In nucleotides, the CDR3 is TGTGCCAGCAGCGTAGTGTCAGGGGGGCCAGAACCTCACCAAGAGACCCAGTACTTC. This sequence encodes CASSVVSGGPEPHQETQYF.

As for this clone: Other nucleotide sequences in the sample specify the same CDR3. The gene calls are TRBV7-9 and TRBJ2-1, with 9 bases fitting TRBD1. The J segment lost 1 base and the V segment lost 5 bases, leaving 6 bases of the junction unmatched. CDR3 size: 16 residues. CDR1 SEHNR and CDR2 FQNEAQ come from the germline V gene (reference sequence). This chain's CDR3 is CASSLHRGRSYNEQFF. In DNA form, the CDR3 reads TGTGCCAGCAGCCTTCACAGGGGGCGTTCCTACAATGAGCAGTTCTTC.

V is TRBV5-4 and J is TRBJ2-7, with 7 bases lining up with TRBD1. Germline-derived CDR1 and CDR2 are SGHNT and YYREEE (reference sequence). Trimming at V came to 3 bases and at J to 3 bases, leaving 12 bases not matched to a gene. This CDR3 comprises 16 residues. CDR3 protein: CASSSGQITKVYEQYF. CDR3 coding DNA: TGTGCCAGCAGCTCGGGACAGATCACAAAAGTCTACGAGCAGTACTTC. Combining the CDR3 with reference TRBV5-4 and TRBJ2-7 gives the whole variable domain ETGVTQSPTHLIKTRGQQVTLRCSSQSGHNTVSWYQQALGQGPQFIFQYYREEENGRGNFPPRFSGLQFPNYSSELNVNALELDDSALYLCASSSGQITKVYEQYFGPGTRLTVT.

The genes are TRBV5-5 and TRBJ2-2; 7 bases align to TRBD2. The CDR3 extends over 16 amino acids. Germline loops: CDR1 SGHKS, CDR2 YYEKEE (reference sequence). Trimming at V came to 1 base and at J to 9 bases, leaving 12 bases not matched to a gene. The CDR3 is CASSLSAGTMIRELFF. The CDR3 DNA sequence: TGTGCCAGCAGCTTGAGTGCCGGGACTATGATCCGGGAGCTGTTTTTT.

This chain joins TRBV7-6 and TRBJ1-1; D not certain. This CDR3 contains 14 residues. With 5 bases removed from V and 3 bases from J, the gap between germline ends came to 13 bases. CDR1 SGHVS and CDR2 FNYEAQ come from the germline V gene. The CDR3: CASSLDPEYTEAFF. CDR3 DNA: TGTGCCAGCAGCCTAGACCCAGAGTACACTGAAGCTTTCTTT.

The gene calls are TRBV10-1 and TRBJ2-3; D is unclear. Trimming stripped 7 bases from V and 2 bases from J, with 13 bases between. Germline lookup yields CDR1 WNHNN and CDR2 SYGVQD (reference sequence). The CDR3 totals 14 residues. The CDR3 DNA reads TGCGCCAGCACCCAAGGGCAAACCACAGATACGCAGTATTTT. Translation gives CASTQGQTTDTQYF.

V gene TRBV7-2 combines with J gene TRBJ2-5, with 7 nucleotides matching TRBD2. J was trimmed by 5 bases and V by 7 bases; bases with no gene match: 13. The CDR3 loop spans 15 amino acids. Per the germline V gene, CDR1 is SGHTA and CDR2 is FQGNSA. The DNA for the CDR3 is TGTGCCAGCACCCTATCTAGCGGTCCGCGGGAGACCCAGTACTTC. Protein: CASTLSSGPRETQYF.

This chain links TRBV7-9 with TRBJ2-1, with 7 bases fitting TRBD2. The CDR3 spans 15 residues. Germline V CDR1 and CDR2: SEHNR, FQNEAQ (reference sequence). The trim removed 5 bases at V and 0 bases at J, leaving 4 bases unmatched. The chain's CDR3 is CASSASGFSYNEQFF. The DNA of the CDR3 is TGTGCCAGCAGCGCTAGCGGCTTCTCCTACAATGAGCAGTTCTTC.

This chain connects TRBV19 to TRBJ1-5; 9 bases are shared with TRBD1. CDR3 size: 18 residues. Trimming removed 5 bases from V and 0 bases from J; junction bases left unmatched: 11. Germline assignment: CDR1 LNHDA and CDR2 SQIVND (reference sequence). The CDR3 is CASSAYRGLRYSNQPQHF. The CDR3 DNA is TGTGCCAGTAGTGCTTACAGGGGGCTACGATATAGCAATCAGCCCCAGCATTTT.

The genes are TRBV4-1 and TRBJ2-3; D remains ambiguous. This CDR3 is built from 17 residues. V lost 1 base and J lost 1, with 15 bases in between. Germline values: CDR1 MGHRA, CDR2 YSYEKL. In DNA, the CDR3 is TGCGCCAGCAGCCAAGTCGACCTTGGTTTTCGCACAGATACGCAGTATTTT. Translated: CASSQVDLGFRTDTQYF.

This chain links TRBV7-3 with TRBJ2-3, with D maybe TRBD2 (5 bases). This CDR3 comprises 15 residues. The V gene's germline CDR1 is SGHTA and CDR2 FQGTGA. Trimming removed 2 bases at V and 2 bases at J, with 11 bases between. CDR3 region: CASSLGTRPTDTQYF. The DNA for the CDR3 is TGTGCCAGCAGCTTAGGAACTAGACCCACAGATACGCAGTATTTT.

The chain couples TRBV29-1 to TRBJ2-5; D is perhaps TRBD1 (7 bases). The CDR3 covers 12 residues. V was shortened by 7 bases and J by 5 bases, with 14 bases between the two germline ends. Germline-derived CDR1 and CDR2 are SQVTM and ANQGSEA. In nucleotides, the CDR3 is TGCAGCGCCCCACAGGGGAGGGAGACCCAGTACTTC. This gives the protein CSAPQGRETQYF.

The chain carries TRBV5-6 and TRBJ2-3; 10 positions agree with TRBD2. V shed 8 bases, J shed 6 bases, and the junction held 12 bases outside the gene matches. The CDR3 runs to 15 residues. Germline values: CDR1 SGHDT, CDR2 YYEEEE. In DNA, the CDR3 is TGTGCCAGTGGAATGAGCGGGGGGGCCGGGGATACGCAGTATTTT. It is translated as CASGMSGGAGDTQYF.

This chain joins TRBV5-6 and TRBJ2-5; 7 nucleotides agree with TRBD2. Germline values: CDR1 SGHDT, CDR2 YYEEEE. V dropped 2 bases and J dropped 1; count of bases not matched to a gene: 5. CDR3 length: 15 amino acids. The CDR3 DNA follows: TGTGCCAGCAGCTTAAGGGCGGGAGTCCAAGAGACCCAGTACTTC. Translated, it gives CASSLRAGVQETQYF.